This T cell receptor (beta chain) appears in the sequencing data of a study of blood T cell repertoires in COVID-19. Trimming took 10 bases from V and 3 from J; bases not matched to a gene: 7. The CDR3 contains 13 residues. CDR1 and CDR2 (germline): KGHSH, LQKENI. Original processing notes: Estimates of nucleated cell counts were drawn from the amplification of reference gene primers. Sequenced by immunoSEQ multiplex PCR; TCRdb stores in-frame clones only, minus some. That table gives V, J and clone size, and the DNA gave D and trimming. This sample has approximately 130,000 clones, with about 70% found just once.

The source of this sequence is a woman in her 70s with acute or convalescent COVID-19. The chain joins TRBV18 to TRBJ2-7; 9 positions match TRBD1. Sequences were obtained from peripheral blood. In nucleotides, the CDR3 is TGTGCCACCGGAGGACAGGGGCTCTACGAGCAGTACTTC. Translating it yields CATGGQGLYEQYF.